Presented here are 17 T cell receptor beta chains from one specimen sequenced in a study of cytomegalovirus exposure and HLA in healthy donors. Using immunoSEQ multiplex PCR, the repertoire was profiled, and TCRdb retains in-frame clones only, with some absent. The sample carries about 200,000 clones, 88% recorded once. Sequencing was carried out using PBMCs. The receptors originated from a woman between 18 and 29 years old in good health and CMV-seronegative.

V and J are TRBV28 and TRBJ1-2; 8 bases are a match to TRBD1. Germline lookup yields CDR1 MDHEN and CDR2 SYDVKM. The CDR3 is 17 amino acids. Unmatched junction bases numbered 19, after V lost 6 bases and J lost 7 bases. In DNA, the CDR3 is TGTGCCAGCAGGAGCACCGGGACAGGAGATCCTGGGACTGGCTACACCTTC. This sequence encodes CASRSTGTGDPGTGYTF.

The chain combines TRBV27 with TRBJ2-1; D possibly corresponds to TRBD2 (6 bases). The V gene lost 4 bases and the J gene lost 0 bases, with 10 bases spanning the gap. The CDR3 totals 15 residues. Germline assignment: CDR1 MNHEY and CDR2 SMNVEV (reference sequence). This CDR3 reads CASSWGVVSYNEQFF. The CDR3 bases are TGTGCCAGCAGTTGGGGGGTCGTCTCCTACAATGAGCAGTTCTTC.

The chain joins TRBV6-5 to TRBJ2-7; 8 bases are a match to TRBD2. Germline CDR1 and CDR2: MNHEY and SVGAGI. The CDR3 has 14 residues. After removal of 7 bases from V and 7 bases from J, the junction contained 12 bases not matched to a gene. The CDR3 loop reads CASTAGGPEGEQYF. In DNA, the CDR3 is TGTGCCAGCACGGCGGGAGGACCTGAGGGAGAGCAGTACTTC.

The rearrangement links TRBV5-4 to TRBJ2-2, with TRBD2 identical over 15 bases. Germline CDR1 and CDR2: SGHNT and YYREEE (reference sequence). This CDR3 contains 18 residues. Unmatched junction bases numbered 12, after V lost 8 bases and J lost 4 bases. The CDR3 loop is CASSSGTSGRTGTGELFF. The CDR3 nucleotides read TGTGCCAGTAGCAGTGGGACTAGCGGGAGGACGGGCACCGGGGAGCTGTTTTTT.

CDR3 sequence: CASSIGRDYEQYF. For the CDR3, the DNA is TGTGCCAGCAGCATCGGACGGGACTACGAGCAGTACTTC. The rearrangement joins TRBV5-5 to TRBJ2-7; D might be TRBD2 (5 bases). The CDR3 is made up of 13 amino acids. Trimming pared 4 bases from V and 3 bases from J, leaving 11 bases between. The germline CDR1 and CDR2 sequences are SGHKS and YYEKEE (reference sequence).

This CDR3 reads CASSFQGAQETQYF. For the CDR3, the DNA is TGTGCCAGCAGTTTTCAGGGGGCCCAAGAGACCCAGTACTTC. The V gene is TRBV2, the J gene TRBJ2-5; TRBD1 aligns across 8 bases. The CDR3 contains 14 residues. V shed 5 bases and J 1 base; nucleotides not matched to a gene: 3. Germline CDR1 is SNHLY and CDR2 is FYNNEI.

This chain links TRBV5-4 with TRBJ1-2; D is perhaps TRBD1 (5 bases). The V and J ends lost 5 bases and 5 bases respectively, with 16 bases between them. From germline, CDR1 is SGHNT and CDR2 YYREEE (reference sequence). The CDR3 loop spans 14 amino acids. The chain's CDR3 is CASRRKDKFYGYTF. CDR3 nucleotide sequence: TGTGCCAGCAGACGAAAGGACAAATTTTATGGCTACACCTTC.

The chain couples TRBV5-1 to TRBJ1-4; maybe TRBD1 (6 bases). Trimming removed 5 bases from V and 0 bases from J, with 8 bases in between. The CDR3 is 14 amino acids. Germline V gene lookup returns CDR1 SGHRS and CDR2 YFSETQ. The CDR3 here is CASRKGATNEKLFF. As DNA, the CDR3 is TGCGCCAGCAGGAAGGGGGCAACTAATGAAAAACTGTTTTTT.

This clone was counted a few times. The V gene is TRBV29-1, the J gene TRBJ1-1; D is unclear. The V end lost 8 bases, the J end lost 2 bases, and 18 bases lay between the germline ends. This CDR3 region has 14 residues. Germline values: CDR1 SQVTM, CDR2 ANQGSEA. CDR3 nucleotides: TGCAGCTACGGTGGCAAGGAGAGAAACACTGAAGCTTTCTTT. Residues: CSYGGKERNTEAFF.

The chain joins TRBV7-9 to TRBJ2-7; TRBD2 matches 11 bases. The CDR3 sequence is 16 residues long. Trimming took 1 base from V and 3 from J; bases not matched to a gene: 5. Germline V CDR1 and CDR2: SEHNR, FQNEAQ (reference sequence). For the CDR3, the DNA is TGTGCCAGCAGCTTAGTGGGACTAGCGGAGTTCTACGAGCAGTACTTC. Translating it yields CASSLVGLAEFYEQYF.

The genes are TRBV27 and TRBJ1-1; D not resolved. From germline, CDR1 is MNHEY and CDR2 SMNVEV (reference sequence). CDR3 length equals 13 residues. The ends were cut back, 1 base at V and 6 bases at J, with 9 bases in the middle. Here the CDR3 reads CASSLFSPPEAFF. In DNA, the CDR3 is TGTGCCAGCAGTTTATTCTCCCCCCCTGAAGCTTTCTTT.

This clone has a single count. The J gene is TRBJ1-1, the V gene TRBV5-1, with D maybe TRBD1 (6 bases). CDR1 is SGHRS and CDR2 is YFSETQ in the germline V gene. Trimming cost V 0 bases and J 0 bases, with 18 bases left between them. This CDR3 region has 18 residues. The CDR3 is CASSLVGMGTSLNTEAFF. The CDR3 region has the DNA TGCGCCAGCAGCTTGGTAGGGATGGGGACATCATTGAACACTGAAGCTTTCTTT.

Only one count was recorded for this clone. The chain couples TRBV29-1 to TRBJ2-4, with 7 bases aligning to TRBD2. V trimming: 5 bases; J trimming: 6 bases; junction bases outside the gene matches: 7. This CDR3 region has 13 residues. CDR1 is SQVTM, CDR2 ANQGSEA, per germline. Written as DNA, the CDR3 is TGCAGCGTTCGCCCCAGGGAGGGAAACATTCAGTACTTC. As protein: CSVRPREGNIQYF.

V and J are TRBV6-1 and TRBJ1-2; TRBD1 agrees at 7 bases. V was pared by 5 bases and J by 2 bases, with 5 bases of the junction left unmatched. Germline CDR1 reads MNHNS; CDR2 reads SASEGT. This CDR3 comprises 14 residues. The CDR3 nucleotides read TGTGCCAGCAGTCCCGGGACAGCAAACTATGGCTACACCTTC. Translation: CASSPGTANYGYTF.

V is TRBV4-2 and J is TRBJ1-5; 7 bases align to TRBD1. V dropped 1 base and J dropped 5; count of bases not matched to a gene: 8. This CDR3 region has 16 residues. Germline CDR1 is LGHNA and CDR2 is YNFKEQ. CDR3 DNA: TGTGCCAGCAGCCAAGTCTGGTCAGGGGGGCATCAGCCCCAGCATTTT. Protein sequence: CASSQVWSGGHQPQHF.

The rearrangement uses TRBV27 and TRBJ2-7, with 9 positions matching TRBD1. The length of the CDR3 is 15 residues. Germline V gene lookup returns CDR1 MNHEY and CDR2 SMNVEV (reference sequence). V trimming: 6 bases; J trimming: 7 bases; junction bases outside the gene matches: 13. Written as DNA, the CDR3 is TGTGCCAGCAGGGGAGATCGGGACAGGGTTGAAGAGCAGTACTTC. Protein product: CASRGDRDRVEEQYF.

CDR3 region: CASRRGQVSYNEQFF. Here the CDR3 DNA reads TGTGCCAGCCGCCGTGGACAGGTTTCCTACAATGAGCAGTTCTTC. This chain connects TRBV7-8 to TRBJ2-1; the match to TRBD1 covers 7 bases. The V gene end was trimmed by 8 bases and the J gene end by 1 base; junction bases not matched to a gene: 8. Germline V gene sequence: CDR1 SGHVS, CDR2 FQNEAQ. CDR3 length: 15 residues.